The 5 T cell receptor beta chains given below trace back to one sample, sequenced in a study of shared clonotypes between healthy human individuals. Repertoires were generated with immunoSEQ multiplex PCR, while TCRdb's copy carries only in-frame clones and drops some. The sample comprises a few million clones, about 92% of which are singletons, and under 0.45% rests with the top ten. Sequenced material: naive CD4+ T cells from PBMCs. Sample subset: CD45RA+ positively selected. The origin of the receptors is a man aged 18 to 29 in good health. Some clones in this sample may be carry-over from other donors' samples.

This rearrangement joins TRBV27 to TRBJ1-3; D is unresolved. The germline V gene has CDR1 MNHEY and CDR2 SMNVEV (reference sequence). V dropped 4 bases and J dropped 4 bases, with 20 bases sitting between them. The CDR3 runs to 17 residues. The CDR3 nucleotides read TGTGCCAGCAGTTCCTCAAGAGGACGCGGATTGGGAAACACCATATATTTT. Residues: CASSSSRGRGLGNTIYF.

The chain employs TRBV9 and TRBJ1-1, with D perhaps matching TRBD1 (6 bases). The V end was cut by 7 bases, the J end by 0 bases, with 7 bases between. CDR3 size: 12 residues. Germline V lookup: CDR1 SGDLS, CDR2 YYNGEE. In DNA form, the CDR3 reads TGTGCCAGCGGACAGATGAACACTGAAGCTTTCTTT. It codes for CASGQMNTEAFF.

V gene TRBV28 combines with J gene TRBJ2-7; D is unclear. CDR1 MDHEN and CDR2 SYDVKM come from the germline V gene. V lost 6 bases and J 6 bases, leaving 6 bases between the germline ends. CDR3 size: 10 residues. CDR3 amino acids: CASSRLEQYF. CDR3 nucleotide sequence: TGTGCCAGCAGCCGACTCGAGCAGTACTTC.

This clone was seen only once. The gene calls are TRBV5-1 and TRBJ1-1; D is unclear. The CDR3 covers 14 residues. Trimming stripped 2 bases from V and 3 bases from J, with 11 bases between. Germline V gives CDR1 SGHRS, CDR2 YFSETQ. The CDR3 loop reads CASSFTGFDTEAFF. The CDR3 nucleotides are TGCGCCAGCAGCTTTACTGGGTTCGACACTGAAGCTTTCTTT.

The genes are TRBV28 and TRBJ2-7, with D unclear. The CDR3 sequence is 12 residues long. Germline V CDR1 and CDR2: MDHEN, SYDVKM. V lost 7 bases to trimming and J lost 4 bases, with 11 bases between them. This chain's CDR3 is CASNILTYEQYF. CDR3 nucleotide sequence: TGTGCCAGCAACATCCTCACTTACGAGCAGTACTTC.